The entry below describes one T cell receptor beta chain. The antigen remains unidentified. The data stem from a study of cytomegalovirus exposure and HLA in healthy donors. Study as a whole: Most donors, roughly 84% of around 400 genotyped, fell in the Caucasian-associated ancestry cluster. Overall study findings and caveats: For cytomegalovirus status, the classifier reportedly gave diagnoses with high specificity and sensitivity. Immune exposure information available was restricted to CMV serostatus.

The PCR had 60 Vbeta and 13 Jbeta primers. Profiling relied on immunoSEQ multiplex PCR, and the TCRdb table lists in-frame clones only, not all of them. This sample's clone table lists around 140,000 clones. This receptor was taken from a woman in her forties in good health and CMV-seronegative. The specimen was PBMCs.

Written as DNA, the CDR3 is TGTGCCATCAGGACTAGCGGGGCTCTCAATGAGCAGTTCTTC. Its translation is CAIRTSGALNEQFF. V gene TRBV10-3 combines with J gene TRBJ2-1, with 11 bases aligning to TRBD2. Germline assignment: CDR1 ENHRY and CDR2 SYGVKD. The trim removed 6 bases at V and 6 bases at J, leaving 4 bases unmatched. This CDR3 comprises 14 residues.